The source of this T cell receptor (beta chain) is a study of shared clonotypes between healthy human individuals. Study findings and constraints: Between several donors, naive CD4 clonotypes were shared at a level of around 4.8%.

CD8 cells regarded as naive lacked CD45RO, were positively chosen for CCR7, and omitted terminally differentiated effector memory CD45RA+ cells. Every contributor of samples was a Caucasian grown-up residing in Nashville, Tennessee. A single count supports this clone. Its antigen is unknown. This table comes from immunoSEQ multiplex PCR, and its TCRdb copy is limited to in-frame clones, with some not included. This table holds about 1,800,000 clones, approximately 94% found once. This receptor was taken from a man younger than 35 in good health. The source material was naive CD8+ T cells sorted from blood.

In DNA form, the CDR3 reads TGCGCCAGCAGTTCCGGACAGGGGGCTGTTGAGCAGTTCTTC. Protein: CASSSGQGAVEQFF. The V gene is TRBV10-1, the J gene TRBJ2-1; 11 bases fit TRBD1. The CDR3 covers 14 residues. V dropped 5 bases and J dropped 9; count of bases not matched to a gene: 6. From germline, CDR1 is WNHNN and CDR2 SYGVQD (reference sequence).